The 6 T cell receptor beta chains below were found in one sample sequenced in a study of blood T cells in healthy people across ages. With a J-beta primer mix and a sample-barcoded 5' primer, a second PCR ran about 7 to 12 cycles. TCRdb fed the 5' RACE reads into MiXCR, producing one record per CDR3 protein. The sample yields about 730,000 distinct CDR3 sequences, approximately 43% seen once. What was sequenced was blood. These receptors all come from an older woman in good health.

Only a few counts were recorded for this clonotype. V and J are TRBV5-1 and TRBJ2-5; D is perhaps TRBD2 (6 bases). The V end lost 0 bases, the J end lost 1 base, and 16 bases lay between the germline ends. The CDR3 is 17 residues long. Per germline, CDR1 SGHRS and CDR2 YFSETQ. CDR3 loop: CASSLGRDSGPQETQYF. For the CDR3, the DNA is TGCGCCAGCAGCTTGGGCCGGGACTCCGGCCCCCAAGAGACCCAGTACTTC.

The chain couples TRBV9 to TRBJ1-2; 9 bases are shared with TRBD1. CDR3 length: 14 residues. CDR1 SGDLS and CDR2 YYNGEE come from the germline V gene. The J segment lost 5 bases and the V segment lost 3 bases, leaving 5 bases of the junction unmatched. Here the CDR3 DNA reads TGTGCCAGCAGCGGGGAACAGGGGGCGTATGGCTACACCTTC. The encoded protein is CASSGEQGAYGYTF. The whole variable domain, filled in from reference TRBV9 and TRBJ1-2, reads DSGVTQTPKHLITATGQRVTLRCSPRSGDLSVYWYQQSLDQGLQFLIQYYNGEERAKGNILERFSAQQFPDLHSELNLSSLELGDSALYFCASSGEQGAYGYTFGSGTRLTVV.

This chain uses TRBV23-1 with TRBJ1-5, with TRBD1 matching over 7 bases. TRBV23-1 qualifies as an ORF whose function is uncertain. This CDR3 region has 16 residues. After removal of 2 bases from V and 7 bases from J, the junction contained 11 bases not matched to a gene. The CDR3 sequence: CASSQKEQTGNQPQHF. The DNA for the CDR3 is TGCGCCAGCAGTCAAAAAGAGCAGACAGGGAACCAGCCCCAGCATTTT.

Worth noting for this clonotype: Given a much more abundant clone one base away, this may be a read error. The CDR3 spells CASTFFPPAGGPQDEQYF. The CDR3 coding sequence is TGTGCCAGCACTTTTTTCCCCCCGGCGGGAGGGCCTCAGGATGAGCAGTACTTC. V usage is TRBV27 and J usage is TRBJ2-5, with TRBD2 identical over 9 bases. Looked up from germline, CDR1 is MNHEY and CDR2 is SMNVEV (reference sequence). V trimming: 7 bases; J trimming: 11 bases; junction bases outside the gene matches: 26. The CDR3 runs 18 residues.

The chain uses TRBV7-6 and TRBJ2-7; 8 positions agree with TRBD1. The germline gives CDR1 SGHVS, CDR2 FNYEAQ. With V trimmed by 4 bases and J by 2 bases, 4 bases remained unmatched. The CDR3 extends over 14 amino acids. CDR3 region: CASSYRGQAYEQYF. The DNA for the CDR3 is TGTGCCAGCAGCTATAGGGGACAGGCCTACGAGCAGTACTTC. Filled out from reference TRBV7-6 and TRBJ2-7, the complete variable domain reads GAGVSQSPRYKVTKRGQDVALRCDPISGHVSLYWYRQALGQGPEFLTYFNYEAQQDKSGLPNDRFSAERPEGSISTLTIQRTEQRDSAMYRCASSYRGQAYEQYFGPGTRLTVT.

The V call is TRBV10-3, the J call TRBJ2-7, with 8 bases that match TRBD2. The CDR3 loop spans 14 amino acids. From germline, CDR1 is ENHRY and CDR2 SYGVKD. The ends lost 2 bases at V and 3 bases at J; junction bases unmatched: 3. CDR3 sequence: CAISEGLADYEQYF. The CDR3 DNA reads TGTGCCATCAGTGAGGGACTAGCTGACTACGAGCAGTACTTC.